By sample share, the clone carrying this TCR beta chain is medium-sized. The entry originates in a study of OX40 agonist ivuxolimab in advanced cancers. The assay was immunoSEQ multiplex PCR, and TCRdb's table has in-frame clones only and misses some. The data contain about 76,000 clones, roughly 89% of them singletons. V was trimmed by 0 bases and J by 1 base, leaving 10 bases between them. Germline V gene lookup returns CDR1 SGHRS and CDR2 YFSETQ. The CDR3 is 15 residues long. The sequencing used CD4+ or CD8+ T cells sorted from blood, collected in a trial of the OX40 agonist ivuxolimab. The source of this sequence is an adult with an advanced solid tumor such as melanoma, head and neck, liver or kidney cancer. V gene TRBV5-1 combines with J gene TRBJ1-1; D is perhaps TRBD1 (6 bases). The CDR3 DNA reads TGCGCCAGCAGCTTGGTGTCAGGGGCGAACACTGAAGCTTTCTTT. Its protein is CASSLVSGANTEAFF.